A selection of T cell receptor beta chains follows, all from one sample in a study of blood T cell repertoires in COVID-19. Profiled with immunoSEQ multiplex PCR; TCRdb holds only in-frame clones, not every one. The table shows approximately 190,000 clones, with approximately 84% occurring only once. Sequenced: peripheral blood. Receptors originate from a human donor with acute or convalescent COVID-19. The donor label of this sample is uncertain. Each CDR3 is given with its conserved first and last residue. The D gene is left open where the match is weak. A row's size may be missing; if present it is once, few, many or a size class.

>TRBV9|TRBJ2-5|-|15|-
CASSVGGQFQETQYF
TGTGCCAGCAGCGTAGGAGGGCAGTTCCAAGAGACCCAGTACTTC
>TRBV18|TRBJ2-5|-|13|-
CASSAGMQETQYF
TGTGCCAGCTCAGCAGGGATGCAAGAGACCCAGTACTTC
>TRBV29-1|TRBJ1-2|-|14|-
CSVEAPSRYYGYTF
TGCAGCGTTGAAGCCCCCTCCAGGTACTATGGCTACACCTTC
>TRBV2|TRBJ2-3|TRBD2|15|-
CASSVTSANTDTQYF
TGTGCCAGCAGTGTGACTAGCGCCAACACAGATACGCAGTATTTT
>TRBV19|TRBJ2-2|TRBD2|15|-
CASSAIAGDTGELFF
TGTGCCAGTAGTGCCATAGCGGGGGACACCGGGGAGCTGTTTTTT
>TRBV7-9|TRBJ2-4|-|15|-
CASSLGVAEGDIQYF
TGTGCCAGCAGCCTGGGGGTTGCTGAGGGGGACATTCAGTACTTC
>TRBV3-1/TRBV3-2|TRBJ1-6|TRBD1|14|-
CASSQSTGNSPLHF
TGTGCCAGCAGCCAGTCGACAGGGAACTCACCCCTCCACTTT
>TRBV12-3/TRBV12-4|TRBJ1-2|-|12|-
CASSLQDYGYTF
TGTGCCAGCAGTTTACAGGACTATGGCTACACCTTC
>TRBV21-1|TRBJ2-1|-|15|-
CASSALAGVVHEQFF
TGTGCCAGCAGCGCCCTAGCGGGAGTAGTCCATGAGCAGTTCTTC
>TRBV28|TRBJ2-7|-|15|-
CASSSGTAQGYEQYF
TGTGCCAGCAGTTCCGGGACTGCCCAAGGCTACGAGCAGTACTTC
>TRBV3-1/TRBV3-2|TRBJ1-1|-|15|once
CASSQDLRVHTEAFF
TGTGCCAGCAGCCAAGACCTCAGGGTACACACTGAAGCTTTCTTT
>TRBV15|TRBJ1-5|-|17|-
CATSRDLGRGSDQPQHF
TGTGCCACCAGCAGAGATCTCGGCAGAGGGTCAGATCAGCCCCAGCATTTT
>TRBV24-1|TRBJ2-5|-|16|-
CATSDSWTAPQETQYF
TGTGCCACCAGTGACAGCTGGACTGCACCTCAAGAGACCCAGTACTTC
>TRBV7-8|TRBJ1-4|-|15|-
CASSPRPRGTEKLFF
TGTGCCAGCAGCCCCCGTCCCCGGGGTACTGAAAAACTGTTTTTT
>TRBV7-2|TRBJ2-6|-|17|-
CASSLAAGRSGANVLTF
TGTGCCAGCAGCTTAGCGGCGGGCCGCTCTGGGGCCAACGTCCTGACTTTC
>TRBV7-3|TRBJ2-1|-|13|-
CASSLRAYNEQFF
TGTGCCAGCAGCTTACGAGCGTACAATGAGCAGTTCTTC
>TRBV6-5|TRBJ1-6|-|14|-
CASSRRTGNSPLHF
TGTGCCAGCAGCCGAAGAACGGGAAATTCACCCCTCCACTTT
>TRBV5-4|TRBJ2-3|TRBD2|16|-
CASSVGMVAGTDTQYF
TGTGCCAGCAGTGTGGGGATGGTAGCGGGAACAGATACGCAGTATTTT
>TRBV30|TRBJ2-7|TRBD1|15|-
CAWNTARGRTYEQYF
TGTGCCTGGAACACAGCCAGGGGGAGAACCTACGAGCAGTACTTC
>TRBV9|TRBJ2-1|TRBD2|15|-
CASSTTSGTNNEQFF
TGTGCCAGCAGCACAACTAGCGGGACGAACAATGAGCAGTTCTTC
>TRBV6-2/TRBV6-3|TRBJ1-5|-|15|-
CASSYGGNSNQPQHF
TGTGCCAGCAGTTACGGAGGGAATAGCAATCAGCCCCAGCATTTT
>TRBV5-1|TRBJ2-3|TRBD2|16|-
CASSLGLADSTDTQYF
TGCGCCAGCAGCTTGGGACTAGCAGACAGCACAGATACGCAGTATTTT
>TRBV10-3|TRBJ2-5|-|14|-
CAISGGGAGETQYF
TGTGCCATCAGTGGAGGAGGGGCGGGAGAGACCCAGTACTTC
>TRBV3-1/TRBV3-2|TRBJ2-5|TRBD2|18|-
CASSPEVETSGIWETQYF
TGTGCCAGCAGCCCTGAGGTCGAGACTAGCGGGATTTGGGAGACCCAGTACTTC
>TRBV3-1/TRBV3-2|TRBJ1-6|-|13|-
CASSQTGDSPLHF
TGTGCCAGCAGCCAAACAGGAGATTCACCCCTCCACTTT
>TRBV6-5|TRBJ2-7|TRBD1|14|-
CASSYSRQGYEQYF
TGTGCCAGCAGTTACTCCCGACAGGGCTACGAGCAGTACTTC
>TRBV18|TRBJ2-1|TRBD2|17|-
CASSQRRSGRTNNEQFF
TGTGCCAGCTCACAGCGCCGTAGCGGGAGGACCAACAATGAGCAGTTCTTC
>TRBV7-2|TRBJ1-6|-|14|few
CASSPTGYNSPLHF
TGTGCCAGCAGCCCGACAGGCTATAATTCACCCCTCCACTTT
>TRBV15|TRBJ1-5|-|15|-
CATSRDRQGNQPQHF
TGTGCCACCAGCAGAGATAGACAGGGCAATCAGCCCCAGCATTTT
>TRBV7-9|TRBJ1-1|TRBD1|18|-
CASSKLSGGTGGNTEAFF
TGTGCCAGCAGCAAACTATCTGGGGGGACAGGAGGGAACACTGAAGCTTTCTTT
>TRBV28|TRBJ1-2|-|14|-
CASITSGGNYGYTF
TGTGCCAGCATTACCTCGGGGGGCAACTATGGCTACACCTTC
>TRBV7-9|TRBJ2-2|TRBD2|16|-
CASSLASGANTGELFF
TGTGCCAGCAGCCTCGCTAGCGGCGCGAACACCGGGGAGCTGTTTTTT
>TRBV7-2|TRBJ2-1|-|14|-
CASSLGLQPSEQFF
TGTGCCAGCAGCTTAGGGTTACAGCCCAGTGAGCAGTTCTTC
>TRBV27|TRBJ2-4|-|18|-
CASSFQVGPGVAKNIQYF
TGTGCCAGCAGTTTCCAGGTTGGACCAGGGGTAGCCAAAAACATTCAGTACTTC
>TRBV3-1/TRBV3-2|TRBJ2-5|-|17|-
CASSQDKGSLLQETQYF
TGTGCCAGCAGCCAAGATAAGGGGTCCCTGTTACAAGAGACCCAGTACTTC
>TRBV4-1|TRBJ1-4|TRBD1|18|-
CASSQEGEQGANNEKLFF
TGCGCCAGCAGCCAAGAGGGGGAACAGGGGGCCAATAATGAAAAACTGTTTTTT
>TRBV6-5|TRBJ2-2|-|15|-
CASSQEALNTGELFF
TGTGCCAGCTCGCAGGAGGCGCTTAACACCGGGGAGCTGTTTTTT
>TRBV5-8|TRBJ2-3|-|15|-
CASSLVLRSTDTQYF
TGTGCCAGCAGCTTGGTTCTGCGTAGCACAGATACGCAGTATTTT
>TRBV4-3|TRBJ2-3|-|14|-
CASSLGTGTDTQYF
TGCGCCAGCAGCCTAGGGACTGGCACAGATACGCAGTATTTT
>TRBV6-5|TRBJ2-3|TRBD2|16|-
CASSSSGRANTDTQYF
TGTGCCAGCAGTTCTAGCGGGAGGGCCAATACGGATACGCAGTATTTT
>TRBV15|TRBJ2-7|TRBD1|15|-
CATSRPPGQGGEQYF
TGTGCCACCAGCAGACCCCCGGGACAGGGGGGGGAGCAGTACTTC
>TRBV2|TRBJ1-2|TRBD1|14|many
CASSEQGQGDGYTF
TGTGCCAGCAGTGAACAGGGACAGGGCGATGGCTACACCTTC
>TRBV30|TRBJ1-1|-|16|-
CAWMVGGGRANTEAFF
TGTGCCTGGATGGTAGGGGGGGGCAGGGCGAACACTGAAGCTTTCTTT
>TRBV10-3|TRBJ1-1|-|12|-
CATGVEHTEAFF
TGTGCCACGGGGGTGGAGCACACTGAAGCTTTCTTT
>TRBV5-1|TRBJ2-1|TRBD1|15|-
CASSPGTVSYNEQFF
TGCGCCAGCAGCCCCGGGACAGTCTCCTACAATGAGCAGTTCTTC
>TRBV29-1|TRBJ1-2|-|11|-
CSVLRGSGYTF
TGCAGCGTTCTTAGGGGTTCCGGCTACACCTTC
>TRBV18|TRBJ2-5|TRBD2|18|-
CASSPYLQVIDSGETQYF
TGTGCCAGCTCACCATATCTCCAGGTTATCGATAGCGGGGAGACCCAGTACTTC